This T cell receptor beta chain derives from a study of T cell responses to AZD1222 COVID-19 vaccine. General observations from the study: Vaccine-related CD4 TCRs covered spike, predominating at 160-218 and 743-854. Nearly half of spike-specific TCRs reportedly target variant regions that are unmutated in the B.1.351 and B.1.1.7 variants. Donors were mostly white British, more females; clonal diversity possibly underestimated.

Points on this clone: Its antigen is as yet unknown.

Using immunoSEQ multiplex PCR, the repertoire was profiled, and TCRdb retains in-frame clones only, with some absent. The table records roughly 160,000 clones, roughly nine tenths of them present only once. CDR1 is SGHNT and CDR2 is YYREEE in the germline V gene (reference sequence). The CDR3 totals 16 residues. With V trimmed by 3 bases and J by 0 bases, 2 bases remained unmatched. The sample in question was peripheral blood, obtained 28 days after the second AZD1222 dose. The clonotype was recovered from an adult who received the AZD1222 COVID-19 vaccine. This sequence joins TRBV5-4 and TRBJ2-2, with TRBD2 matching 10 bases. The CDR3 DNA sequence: TGTGCCAGCAGCTCACTAGCGGGACCGAACACCGGGGAGCTGTTTTTT. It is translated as CASSSLAGPNTGELFF.